The clone carrying this T cell receptor beta chain came up once. As handled by the study authors: Amplifying reference gene primers gave estimates of nucleated cell counts. Assay used: immunoSEQ multiplex PCR; TCRdb lists only in-frame clones, some missing. The V and J calls and clone size are taken from that table; D and trimming were inferred from the DNA. The sample records some 50,000 clones, about nine tenths being singletons. This specimen belongs to a study of blood T cell repertoires in COVID-19. On the study more broadly: Samples taken during acute and convalescent COVID-19 were collected in the United States, Italy and Spain. The cDNA or gDNA used as material had been derived from T cells, B-cell-depleted T cells, or PBMCs.

Trimming pared 0 bases from V and 6 bases from J, leaving 4 bases between. This CDR3 has 12 residues. The germline gives CDR1 SGHRS, CDR2 YFSETQ. The specimen sequenced was peripheral blood. The sequence was obtained from a man older than 75 with acute or convalescent COVID-19. This rearrangement joins TRBV5-1 to TRBJ1-5; no definite D call. The CDR3 DNA follows: TGCGCCAGCAGCTTGGGCAGTCAGCCCCAGCATTTT. It encodes CASSLGSQPQHF. Combining the CDR3 with reference TRBV5-1 and TRBJ1-5 gives the whole variable domain KAGVTQTPRYLIKTRGQQVTLSCSPISGHRSVSWYQQTPGQGLQFLFEYFSETQRNKGNFPGRFSGRQFSNSRSEMNVSTLELGDSALYLCASSLGSQPQHFGDGTRLSIL.